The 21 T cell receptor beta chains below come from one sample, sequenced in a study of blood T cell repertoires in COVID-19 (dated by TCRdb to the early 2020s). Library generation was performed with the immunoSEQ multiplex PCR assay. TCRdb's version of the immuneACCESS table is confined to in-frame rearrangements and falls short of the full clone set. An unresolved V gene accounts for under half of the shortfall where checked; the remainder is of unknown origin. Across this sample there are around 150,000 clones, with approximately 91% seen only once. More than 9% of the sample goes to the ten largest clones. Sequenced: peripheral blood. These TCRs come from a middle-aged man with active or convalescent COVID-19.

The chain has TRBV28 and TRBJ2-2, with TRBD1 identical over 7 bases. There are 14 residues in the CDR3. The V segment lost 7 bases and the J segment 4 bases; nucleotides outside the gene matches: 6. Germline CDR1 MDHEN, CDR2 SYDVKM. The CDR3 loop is CASTRQGATGELFF. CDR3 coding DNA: TGTGCCAGCACCCGACAGGGAGCCACCGGGGAGCTGTTTTTT.

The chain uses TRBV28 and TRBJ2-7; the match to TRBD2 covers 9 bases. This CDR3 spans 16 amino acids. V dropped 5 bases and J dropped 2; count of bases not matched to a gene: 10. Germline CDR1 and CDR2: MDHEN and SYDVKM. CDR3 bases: TGTGCCAGCAGTCCCTTACTCGGGACTAGCACCTACGAGCAGTACTTC. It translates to CASSPLLGTSTYEQYF.

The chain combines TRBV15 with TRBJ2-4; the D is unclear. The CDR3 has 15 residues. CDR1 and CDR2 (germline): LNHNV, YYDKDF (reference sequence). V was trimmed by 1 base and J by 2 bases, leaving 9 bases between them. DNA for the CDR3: TGTGCCACCAGCAGAGGAGAGTTTTCCAAAAACATTCAGTACTTC. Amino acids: CATSRGEFSKNIQYF.

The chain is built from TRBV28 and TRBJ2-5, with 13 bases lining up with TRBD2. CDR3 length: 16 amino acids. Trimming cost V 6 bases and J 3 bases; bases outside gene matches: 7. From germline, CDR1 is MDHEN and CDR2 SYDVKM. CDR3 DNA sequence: TGTGCCAGCAGCCCAATAGGACTAGCGGGAGAAGAGACCCAGTACTTC. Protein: CASSPIGLAGEETQYF.

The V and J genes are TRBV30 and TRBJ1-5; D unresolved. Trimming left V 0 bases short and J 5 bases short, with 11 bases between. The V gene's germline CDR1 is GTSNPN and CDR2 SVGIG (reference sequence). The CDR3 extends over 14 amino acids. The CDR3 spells CAWSVLGGYQPQHF. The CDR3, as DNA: TGTGCCTGGAGTGTATTGGGCGGGTATCAGCCCCAGCATTTT.

DNA of the CDR3: TGTGCCAGCAGCGTGTGGTTCGAGGGAGTGACGTACGAGCAGTACTTC. This translates into CASSVWFEGVTYEQYF. The chain carries TRBV9 and TRBJ2-7; D is perhaps TRBD2 (5 bases). V was clipped by 2 bases and J by 4 bases, with 19 bases between them. This CDR3 is 16 amino acids long. Germline V CDR1 and CDR2: SGDLS, YYNGEE.

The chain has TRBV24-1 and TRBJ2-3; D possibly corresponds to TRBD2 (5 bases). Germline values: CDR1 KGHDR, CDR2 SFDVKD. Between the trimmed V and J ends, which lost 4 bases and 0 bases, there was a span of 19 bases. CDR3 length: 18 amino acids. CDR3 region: CATSDATGTFISTDTQYF. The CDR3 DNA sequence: TGTGCCACCAGTGACGCTACGGGAACCTTCATTAGCACAGATACGCAGTATTTT.

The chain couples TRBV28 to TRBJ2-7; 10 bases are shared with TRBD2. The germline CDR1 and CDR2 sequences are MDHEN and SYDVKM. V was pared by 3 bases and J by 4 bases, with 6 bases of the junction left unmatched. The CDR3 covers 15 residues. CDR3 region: CASSLPSGSRYEQYF. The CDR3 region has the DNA TGTGCCAGCAGTTTGCCTAGCGGGAGTAGGTACGAGCAGTACTTC.

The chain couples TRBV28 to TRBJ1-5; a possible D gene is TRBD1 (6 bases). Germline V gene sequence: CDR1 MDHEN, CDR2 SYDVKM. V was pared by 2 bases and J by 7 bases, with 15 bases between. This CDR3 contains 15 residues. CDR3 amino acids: CASSLPRAGEQPQHF. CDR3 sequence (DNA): TGTGCCAGCAGTTTACCTAGGGCAGGGGAACAGCCCCAGCATTTT. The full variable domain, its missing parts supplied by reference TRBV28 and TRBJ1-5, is DVKVTQSSRYLVKRTGEKVFLECVQDMDHENMFWYRQDPGLGLRLIYFSYDVKMKEKGDIPEGYSVSREKKERFSLILESASTNQTSMYLCASSLPRAGEQPQHFGDGTRLSIL.

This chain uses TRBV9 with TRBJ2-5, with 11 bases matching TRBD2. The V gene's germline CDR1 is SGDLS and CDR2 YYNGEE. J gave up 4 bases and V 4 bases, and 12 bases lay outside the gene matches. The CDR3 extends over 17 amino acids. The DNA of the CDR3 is TGTGCCAGCAGCCGGGGGAGTAGCGGGAGGGCCACAGAGACCCAGTACTTC. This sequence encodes CASSRGSSGRATETQYF.

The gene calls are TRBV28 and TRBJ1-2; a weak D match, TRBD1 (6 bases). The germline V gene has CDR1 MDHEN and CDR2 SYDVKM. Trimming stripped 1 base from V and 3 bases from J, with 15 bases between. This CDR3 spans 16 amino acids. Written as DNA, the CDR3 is TGTGCCAGCAGTTTATACGGGACACCGAGAGACTATGGCTACACCTTC. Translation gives CASSLYGTPRDYGYTF.

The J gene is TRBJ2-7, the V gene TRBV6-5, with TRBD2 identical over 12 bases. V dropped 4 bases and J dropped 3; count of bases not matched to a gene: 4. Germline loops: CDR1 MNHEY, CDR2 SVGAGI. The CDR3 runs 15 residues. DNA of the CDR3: TGTGCCAGCAGTTCCCAGACTAGCGGGAGCTACGAGCAGTACTTC. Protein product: CASSSQTSGSYEQYF.

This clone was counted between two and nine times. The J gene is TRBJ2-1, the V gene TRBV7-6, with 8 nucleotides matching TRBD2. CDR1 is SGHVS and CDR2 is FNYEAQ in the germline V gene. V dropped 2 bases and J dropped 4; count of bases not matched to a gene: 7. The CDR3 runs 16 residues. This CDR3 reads CASSLSGTRKYNEQFF. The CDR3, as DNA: TGTGCCAGCAGCTTATCCGGGACTAGAAAATACAATGAGCAGTTCTTC.

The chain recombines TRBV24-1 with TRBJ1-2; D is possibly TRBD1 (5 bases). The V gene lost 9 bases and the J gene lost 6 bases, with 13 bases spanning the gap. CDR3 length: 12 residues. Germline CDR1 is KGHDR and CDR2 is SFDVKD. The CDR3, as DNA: TGTGCCACCCGGGCCCAGGGTCATGGCTACACCTTC. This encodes CATRAQGHGYTF.

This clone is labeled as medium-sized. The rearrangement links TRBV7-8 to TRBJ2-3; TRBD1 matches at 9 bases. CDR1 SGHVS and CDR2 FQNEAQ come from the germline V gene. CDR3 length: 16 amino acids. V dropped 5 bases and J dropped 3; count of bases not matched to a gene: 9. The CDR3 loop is CASSPRTGEGTDTQYF. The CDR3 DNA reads TGTGCCAGCAGCCCCAGGACAGGGGAAGGAACAGATACGCAGTATTTT.

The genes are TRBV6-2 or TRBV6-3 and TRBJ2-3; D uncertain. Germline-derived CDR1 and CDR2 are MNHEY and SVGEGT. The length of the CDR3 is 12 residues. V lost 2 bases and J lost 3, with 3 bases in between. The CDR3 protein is CASSYPTDTQYF. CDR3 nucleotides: TGTGCCAGCAGTTACCCGACAGATACGCAGTATTTT.

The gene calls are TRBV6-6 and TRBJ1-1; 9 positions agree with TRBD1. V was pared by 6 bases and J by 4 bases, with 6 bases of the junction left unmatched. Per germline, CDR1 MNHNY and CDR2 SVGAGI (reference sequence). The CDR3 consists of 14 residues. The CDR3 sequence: CASSPGQGTTEAFF. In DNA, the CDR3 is TGTGCCAGCAGCCCTGGACAGGGGACCACTGAAGCTTTCTTT.

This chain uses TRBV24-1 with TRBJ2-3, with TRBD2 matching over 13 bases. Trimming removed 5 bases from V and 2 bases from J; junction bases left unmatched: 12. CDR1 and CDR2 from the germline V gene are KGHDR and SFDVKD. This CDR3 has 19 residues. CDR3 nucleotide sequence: TGTGCCACCAGTGGTGTGTATCCGGGACTAGCGGGGTACACAGATACGCAGTATTTT. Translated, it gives CATSGVYPGLAGYTDTQYF.

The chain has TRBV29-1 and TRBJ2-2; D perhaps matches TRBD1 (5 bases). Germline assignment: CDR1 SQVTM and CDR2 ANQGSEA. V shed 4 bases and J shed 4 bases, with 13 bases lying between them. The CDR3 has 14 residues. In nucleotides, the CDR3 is TGCAGCGTTGTCCCTGGACACGTCACCGGGGAGCTGTTTTTT. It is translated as CSVVPGHVTGELFF.

The CDR3 sequence is CASSVSMGGGDQPQHF. DNA of the CDR3: TGTGCCAGCAGCGTATCCATGGGGGGAGGTGATCAGCCCCAGCATTTT. The chain links TRBV5-5 to TRBJ1-5; D possibly corresponds to TRBD1 (5 bases). This CDR3 spans 16 amino acids. Germline V CDR1 and CDR2: SGHKS, YYEKEE (reference sequence). The V and J ends lost 4 bases and 5 bases respectively, with 19 bases between them.

The DNA of the CDR3 is TGTGCCAGCAGGCCTGGGACAGGGATCAATTCACCCCTCCACTTT. It is translated as CASRPGTGINSPLHF. V is TRBV6-5 and J is TRBJ1-6; 9 nucleotides line up with TRBD1. V shed 6 bases and J 7 bases; nucleotides not matched to a gene: 7. Germline V gene lookup returns CDR1 MNHEY and CDR2 SVGAGI. CDR3 length: 15 amino acids.